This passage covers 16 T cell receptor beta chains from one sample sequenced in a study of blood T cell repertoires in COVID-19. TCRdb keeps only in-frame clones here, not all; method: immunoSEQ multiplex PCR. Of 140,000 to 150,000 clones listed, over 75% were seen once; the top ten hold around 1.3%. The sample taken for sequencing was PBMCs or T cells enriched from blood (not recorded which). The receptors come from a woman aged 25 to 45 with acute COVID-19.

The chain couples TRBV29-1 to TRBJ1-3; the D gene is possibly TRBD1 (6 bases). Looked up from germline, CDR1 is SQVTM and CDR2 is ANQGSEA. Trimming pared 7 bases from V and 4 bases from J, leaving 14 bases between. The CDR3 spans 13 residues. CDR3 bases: TGCAGCGCCGCCACAGGGACGGGAAACACCATATATTTT. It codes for CSAATGTGNTIYF.

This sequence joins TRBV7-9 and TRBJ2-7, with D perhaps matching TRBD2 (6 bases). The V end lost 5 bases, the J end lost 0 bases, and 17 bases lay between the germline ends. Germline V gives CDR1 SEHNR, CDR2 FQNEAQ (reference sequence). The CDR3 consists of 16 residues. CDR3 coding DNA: TGTGCCAGCAGCACCTCGCTAGCGATGAGCTCCTACGAGCAGTACTTC. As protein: CASSTSLAMSSYEQYF.

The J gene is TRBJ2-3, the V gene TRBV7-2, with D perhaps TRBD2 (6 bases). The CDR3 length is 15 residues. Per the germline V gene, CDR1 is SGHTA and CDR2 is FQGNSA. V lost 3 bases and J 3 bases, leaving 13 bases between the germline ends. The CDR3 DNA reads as TGTGCCAGCAGCTTTAACGGGAGAGGTACAGATACGCAGTATTTT. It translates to CASSFNGRGTDTQYF.

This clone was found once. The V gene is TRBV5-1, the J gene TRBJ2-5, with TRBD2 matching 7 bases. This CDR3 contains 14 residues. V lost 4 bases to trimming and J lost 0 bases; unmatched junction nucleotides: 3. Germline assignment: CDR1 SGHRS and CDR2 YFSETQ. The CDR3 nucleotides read TGCGCCAGCAGCCCCGGGGGGAACCAAGAGACCCAGTACTTC. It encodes CASSPGGNQETQYF.

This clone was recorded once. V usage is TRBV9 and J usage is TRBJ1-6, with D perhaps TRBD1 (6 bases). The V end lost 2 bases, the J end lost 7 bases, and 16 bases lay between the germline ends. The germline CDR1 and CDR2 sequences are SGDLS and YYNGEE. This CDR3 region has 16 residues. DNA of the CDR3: TGTGCCAGCAGCGTCGACAGCAGGGGATACAATTCACCCCTCCACTTT. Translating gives CASSVDSRGYNSPLHF. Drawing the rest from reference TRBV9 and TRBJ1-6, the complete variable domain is DSGVTQTPKHLITATGQRVTLRCSPRSGDLSVYWYQQSLDQGLQFLIQYYNGEERAKGNILERFSAQQFPDLHSELNLSSLELGDSALYFCASSVDSRGYNSPLHFGNGTRLTVT.

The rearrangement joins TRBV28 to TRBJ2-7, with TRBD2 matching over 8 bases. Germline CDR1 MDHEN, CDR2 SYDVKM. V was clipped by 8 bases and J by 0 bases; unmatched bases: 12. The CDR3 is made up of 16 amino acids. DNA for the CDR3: TGTGCCAGCTCCAGGGCGGCGGGAGGCTACTCCTACGAGCAGTACTTC. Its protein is CASSRAAGGYSYEQYF.

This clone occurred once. CDR3 sequence reads: CASSDQGVGQPQHF. Written as DNA, the CDR3 is TGTGCCAGCAGTGACCAGGGGGTAGGCCAGCCCCAGCATTTT. The rearrangement links TRBV2 to TRBJ1-5, with 7 bases aligning to TRBD1. Germline values: CDR1 SNHLY, CDR2 FYNNEI. The CDR3 runs 14 residues. Trimming cost V 3 bases and J 7 bases; bases outside gene matches: 6.

In DNA form, the CDR3 reads TGTGCCAGCAGCCTCGGACAGGGAGGTAATTCACCCCTCCACTTT. Encoded protein: CASSLGQGGNSPLHF. The chain has TRBV27 and TRBJ1-6, with 8 bases aligning to TRBD1. The CDR3 runs 15 residues. Germline assignment: CDR1 MNHEY and CDR2 SMNVEV (reference sequence). V lost 6 bases, J lost 6 bases, and 7 bases stayed unmatched.

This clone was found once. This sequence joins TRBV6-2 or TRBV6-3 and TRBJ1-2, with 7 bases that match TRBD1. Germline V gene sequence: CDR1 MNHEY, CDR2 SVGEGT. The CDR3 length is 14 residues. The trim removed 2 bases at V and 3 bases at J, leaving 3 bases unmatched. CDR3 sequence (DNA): TGTGCCAGCAGTTACACAGGACAGGACTATGGCTACACCTTC. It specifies CASSYTGQDYGYTF.

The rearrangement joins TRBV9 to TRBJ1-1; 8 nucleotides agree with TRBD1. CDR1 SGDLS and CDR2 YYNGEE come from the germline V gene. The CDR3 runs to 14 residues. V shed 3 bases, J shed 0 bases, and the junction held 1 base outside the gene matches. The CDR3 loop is CASSADRVNTEAFF. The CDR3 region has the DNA TGTGCCAGCAGCGCGGACAGGGTGAACACTGAAGCTTTCTTT. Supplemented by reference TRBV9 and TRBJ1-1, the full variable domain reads DSGVTQTPKHLITATGQRVTLRCSPRSGDLSVYWYQQSLDQGLQFLIQYYNGEERAKGNILERFSAQQFPDLHSELNLSSLELGDSALYFCASSADRVNTEAFFGQGTRLTVV.

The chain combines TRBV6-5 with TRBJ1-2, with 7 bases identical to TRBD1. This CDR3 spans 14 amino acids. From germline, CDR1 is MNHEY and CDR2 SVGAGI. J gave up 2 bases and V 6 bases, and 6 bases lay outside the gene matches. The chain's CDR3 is CASSPDRANYGYTF. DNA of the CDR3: TGTGCCAGCAGCCCCGACAGGGCGAACTATGGCTACACCTTC.

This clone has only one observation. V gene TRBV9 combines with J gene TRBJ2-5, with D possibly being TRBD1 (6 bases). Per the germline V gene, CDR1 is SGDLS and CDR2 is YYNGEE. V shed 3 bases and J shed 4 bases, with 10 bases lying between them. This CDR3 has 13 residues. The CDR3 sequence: CASSARQAETQYF. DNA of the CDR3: TGTGCCAGCAGCGCAAGACAGGCAGAGACCCAGTACTTC.

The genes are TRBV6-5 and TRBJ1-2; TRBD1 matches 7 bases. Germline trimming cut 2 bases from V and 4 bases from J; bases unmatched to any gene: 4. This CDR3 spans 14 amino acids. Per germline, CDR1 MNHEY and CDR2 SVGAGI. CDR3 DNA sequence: TGTGCCAGCAGTTACCGACAGGGCAGCTATGGCTACACCTTC. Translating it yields CASSYRQGSYGYTF.

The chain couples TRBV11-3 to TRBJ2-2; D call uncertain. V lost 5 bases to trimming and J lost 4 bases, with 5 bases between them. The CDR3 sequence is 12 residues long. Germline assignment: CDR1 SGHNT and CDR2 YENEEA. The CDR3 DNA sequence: TGTGCCAGCAGCCTAACCACCGGGGAGCTGTTTTTT. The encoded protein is CASSLTTGELFF.

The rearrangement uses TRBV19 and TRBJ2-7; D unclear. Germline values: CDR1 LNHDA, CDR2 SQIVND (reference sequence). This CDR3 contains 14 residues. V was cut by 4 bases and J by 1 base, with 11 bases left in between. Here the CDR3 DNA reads TGTGCCAGTAGTACTCTAGAACATTCCTACGAGCAGTACTTC. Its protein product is CASSTLEHSYEQYF.

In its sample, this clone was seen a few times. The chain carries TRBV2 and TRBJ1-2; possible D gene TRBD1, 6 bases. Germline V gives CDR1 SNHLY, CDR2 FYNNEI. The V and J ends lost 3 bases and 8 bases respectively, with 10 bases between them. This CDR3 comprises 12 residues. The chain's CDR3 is CASSDRDIGYTF. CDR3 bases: TGTGCCAGCAGTGACCGGGACATAGGCTACACCTTC.